The rows below give T cell receptor beta chains drawn from one sample of a study of blood T cell repertoires in COVID-19. The table came from immunoSEQ multiplex PCR; TCRdb's copy has only in-frame clones and leaves some out. This sample has tens of thousands of clones; around 81% occur once, and the top ten carry 5.3%. Specimen: peripheral blood. These receptors were taken from an older man with acute or convalescent COVID-19. Both conserved end residues are part of each CDR3. A D gene is named only where the DNA matches it firmly. Only part of the rows carry a size: once, few, many, or a class if the clone is expanded.

D	size	J	V	CDR3	DNA
NA	NA	TRBJ2-1	TRBV4-1	CASSQGAGQMEFF	TGCGCCAGCAGCCAAGGGGCAGGGCAGATGGAGTTCTTC
TRBD1	NA	TRBJ2-2	TRBV4-1	CASSQGTGVGTGELFF	TGCGCCAGCAGCCAAGGGACAGGGGTAGGGACCGGGGAGCTGTTTTTT
NA	NA	TRBJ2-5	TRBV5-5	CASSPGQLGRGTQYF	TGTGCCAGCAGCCCAGGTCAACTAGGTCGTGGGACCCAGTACTTC
NA	NA	TRBJ2-1	TRBV2	CASSLNSGAYNEQFF	TGTGCCAGCAGTTTAAACTCCGGAGCCTACAATGAGCAGTTCTTC
TRBD1	few	TRBJ1-1	TRBV18	CASSPTRGQREAFF	TGTGCCAGCTCACCCACTAGGGGGCAGCGAGAAGCTTTCTTT
NA	NA	TRBJ2-3	TRBV5-1	CASSLVTSYDTQYF	TGCGCCAGCAGCTTGGTAACTAGCTACGATACGCAGTATTTT
NA	NA	TRBJ1-1	TRBV6-5	CASSYSTQFIEAFF	TGTGCCAGCAGTTACTCCACCCAGTTTATTGAAGCTTTCTTT
TRBD1	few	TRBJ1-6	TRBV5-6	CASRAWQGANSPLHF	TGTGCCAGCCGAGCCTGGCAGGGGGCTAATTCACCCCTCCACTTT
NA	NA	TRBJ2-7	TRBV18	CASSPGQDYEQYF	TGTGCCAGCTCACCTGGCCAGGACTACGAGCAGTACTTC
NA	NA	TRBJ2-1	TRBV29-1	CSVERGANEQFF	TGCAGCGTTGAACGCGGGGCCAATGAGCAGTTCTTC
TRBD1	NA	TRBJ2-4	TRBV11-2	CASSPTRGLVGDIQYF	TGTGCCAGCAGCCCGACCAGGGGGCTGGTTGGTGACATTCAGTACTTC
NA	NA	TRBJ1-2	TRBV12-3/TRBV12-4	CASSLQTNYGYTF	TGTGCCAGCAGTTTACAGACTAACTATGGCTACACCTTC
TRBD1	once	TRBJ1-6	TRBV28	CASSPRNPLDRESSYNSPLHF	TGTGCCAGCAGTCCTCGTAACCCCCTCGACAGGGAGAGCTCCTATAATTCACCCCTCCACTTT
NA	NA	TRBJ1-1	TRBV4-2	CASSQDRQYTEAFF	TGTGCCAGCAGCCAAGACCGACAGTACACTGAAGCTTTCTTT
NA	NA	TRBJ2-1	TRBV6-2/TRBV6-3	CASSDVGGGSYNEQFF	TGTGCCAGCAGTGACGTCGGCGGCGGCTCCTACAATGAGCAGTTCTTC
TRBD2	once	TRBJ2-1	TRBV11-3	CASSTRTSGGDYDNEQFF	TGTGCCAGCAGCACCCGGACTAGCGGGGGGGACTATGACAATGAGCAGTTCTTC
NA	NA	TRBJ1-2	TRBV7-8	CASSFSTFNYGYTF	TGTGCCAGCAGCTTTAGTACCTTTAACTATGGCTACACCTTC
NA	NA	TRBJ1-4	TRBV5-6	CASSTPPRGKTNEKLFF	TGTGCCAGCAGCACTCCCCCCAGGGGTAAAACTAATGAAAAACTGTTTTTT
NA	NA	TRBJ2-7	TRBV5-8	CASSLQGGSYEQYF	TGTGCCAGCAGCTTGCAGGGAGGTTCCTACGAGCAGTACTTC
TRBD1	NA	TRBJ1-3	TRBV5-4	CASSSTGGRSGNTIYF	TGTGCCAGCAGCTCAACAGGGGGCCGCTCTGGAAACACCATATATTTT
TRBD1	NA	TRBJ1-2	TRBV28	CASSTLGQGDFGGYTF	TGTGCCAGCAGTACACTGGGACAGGGGGACTTCGGGGGCTACACCTTC
NA	NA	TRBJ2-7	TRBV6-5	CASSKTGIPRYEQYF	TGTGCCAGCAGCAAAACCGGGATACCCCGCTACGAGCAGTACTTC
NA	NA	TRBJ2-3	TRBV24-1	CATSDTGGTDTQYF	TGTGCCACCAGTGATACCGGGGGCACAGATACGCAGTATTTT
TRBD1	NA	TRBJ1-4	TRBV5-1	CASSSQGGTNEKLFF	TGCGCCAGCAGCTCACAGGGGGGGACTAATGAAAAACTGTTTTTT
NA	NA	TRBJ2-1	TRBV6-5	CASSYAGSSYNEQFF	TGTGCCAGCAGTTACGCGGGGAGCTCCTACAATGAGCAGTTCTTC
NA	NA	TRBJ1-1	TRBV7-9	CASSDAAEAFF	TGTGCCAGCAGCGACGCGGCTGAAGCTTTCTTT
NA	NA	TRBJ2-4	TRBV14	CASSPGGHLGKNIQYF	TGTGCCAGCAGCCCGGGGGGCCATTTGGGCAAAAACATTCAGTACTTC
TRBD1	few	TRBJ1-1	TRBV18	CASSPTGGDTEAFF	TGTGCCAGCTCACCTACAGGGGGGGACACTGAAGCTTTCTTT
NA	NA	TRBJ1-5	TRBV5-1	CASSLDKGDQPQHF	TGCGCCAGCAGCTTGGATAAGGGGGATCAGCCCCAGCATTTT
NA	NA	TRBJ1-1	TRBV2	CASQYWSTEAFF	TGTGCCAGCCAATATTGGAGTACTGAAGCTTTCTTT
TRBD1	NA	TRBJ2-7	TRBV6-1	CASSLQGGSSYEQYF	TGTGCCAGCAGTCTACAGGGGGGAAGCTCCTACGAGCAGTACTTC
NA	NA	TRBJ1-2	TRBV5-5	CASSDDGQRWLSSGYTF	TGTGCCAGCAGCGACGACGGACAACGGTGGTTGAGCTCTGGCTACACCTTC
TRBD1	once	TRBJ2-1	TRBV14	CASSLLGQGPTNEQFF	TGTGCCAGCAGCCTACTAGGACAGGGACCCACCAATGAGCAGTTCTTC
TRBD1	once	TRBJ2-5	TRBV19	CASSSNYGTDSQETQYF	TGTGCCAGTAGTTCAAATTACGGGACAGATTCTCAAGAGACCCAGTACTTC
NA	NA	TRBJ2-1	TRBV24-1	CATSDPTGLNNEQFF	TGTGCCACCAGTGATCCGACAGGATTAAACAATGAGCAGTTCTTC
NA	NA	TRBJ1-5	TRBV5-4	CASSLDRTGPQHF	TGTGCCAGCAGCTTGGACAGGACCGGGCCCCAGCATTTT
NA	NA	TRBJ2-7	TRBV11-1	CASSYGGASGNYEQYF	TGTGCCAGCAGCTATGGGGGGGCGTCAGGGAACTACGAGCAGTACTTC
TRBD1	NA	TRBJ1-1	TRBV18	CASSPDRGSPGHTEAFF	TGTGCCAGCTCACCGGACAGGGGGTCCCCTGGTCACACTGAAGCTTTCTTT
TRBD1	NA	TRBJ2-1	TRBV7-6	CASSPFDRGPYNEQFF	TGTGCCAGCAGCCCGTTCGACAGGGGGCCGTACAATGAGCAGTTCTTC
TRBD2	NA	TRBJ2-5	TRBV3-1/TRBV3-2	CASSQGLAALQETQYF	TGTGCCAGCAGCCAAGGACTAGCGGCGCTCCAAGAGACCCAGTACTTC
TRBD1	NA	TRBJ1-2	TRBV20-1	CSADRAGYTF	TGCAGTGCGGACAGGGCTGGCTACACCTTC
TRBD1	NA	TRBJ2-3	TRBV5-1	CASSLTGQGSDTQYF	TGCGCCAGCAGCTTGACGGGACAGGGCTCAGATACGCAGTATTTT
NA	NA	TRBJ1-6	TRBV5-5	CASSGEGVWYSPLHF	TGTGCCAGCAGCGGGGAAGGGGTTTGGTATTCACCCCTCCACTTT
TRBD1	NA	TRBJ2-6	TRBV5-4	CASSGTGGAGANVLTF	TGTGCCAGCAGCGGGACAGGGGGCGCAGGGGCCAACGTCCTGACTTTC
NA	few	TRBJ2-1	TRBV14	CASSRDSWYNEQFF	TGTGCCAGCAGCCGGGACTCTTGGTACAATGAGCAGTTCTTC
NA	NA	TRBJ2-6	TRBV27	CASSIRVGGANVLTF	TGTGCCAGCAGTATCAGGGTTGGTGGGGCCAACGTCCTGACTTTC
NA	once	TRBJ1-2	TRBV19	CASMPRDTYFYTF	TGTGCCAGTATGCCTCGGGACACCTATTTCTACACCTTC
NA	NA	TRBJ1-5	TRBV10-3	CAISDRMGSNQPQHF	TGTGCCATCAGTGACAGAATGGGCAGCAATCAGCCCCAGCATTTT
TRBD1	NA	TRBJ2-1	TRBV10-1	CASSDGQDNEQFF	TGCGCCAGCAGTGATGGACAGGACAATGAGCAGTTCTTC
NA	NA	TRBJ2-3	TRBV29-1	CSVVYSYTDTQYF	TGCAGCGTTGTATATAGTTACACAGATACGCAGTATTTT
TRBD1	NA	TRBJ2-7	TRBV6-1	CASSDPRDRDPYEQYF	TGTGCCAGCAGTGACCCCCGGGACAGGGACCCCTACGAGCAGTACTTC
NA	NA	TRBJ1-6	TRBV5-5	CASSLDGRSYNSPLHF	TGTGCCAGCAGCTTGGATGGCCGATCCTATAATTCACCCCTCCACTTT
NA	NA	TRBJ2-2	TRBV5-5	CASSLGTVPPWDTGELFF	TGTGCCAGCAGCTTGGGGACAGTACCGCCCTGGGACACCGGGGAGCTGTTTTTT